This T cell receptor beta chain was observed in a study of T cells in Graves' hyperthyroidism and ophthalmopathy. Study as a whole: Sampling of peripheral blood happened at initial diagnosis, prior to any treatment.

J gave up 4 bases and V 2 bases, and 3 bases lay outside the gene matches. This CDR3 has 15 amino acids. The germline V gene encodes CDR1 LNHDA and CDR2 SQIVND (reference sequence). Amplification targeted TCR beta CDR3 regions from RNA transcripts. In the first-round RT-PCR of the TCR CDR3, the HTBI primer set was used. TCRdb fed the multiplex PCR reads into MiXCR, producing one record per CDR3 protein. The sample shows hundreds of thousands of distinct CDR3 sequences, 12% to 15% of them seen only once. Study observations and caveats: Most thyroid clonotypes expanded above 0.001 appeared in blood too.

The authors deemed Graves' hyperthyroidism stable absent ophthalmopathy progression within 18 months. Used for diagnoses were clinical symptoms, serum thyroxine and TRAb, thyroid ultrasound and orbital computed tomography. Many counts were recorded for this clonotype. Its antigen is still unknown. This receptor was identified in a woman between 18 and 30 years old with Graves' hyperthyroidism. The chain joins TRBV19 to TRBJ2-3; 10 nucleotides align to TRBD2. Sequencing used blood. CDR3 loop: CASSILAGAADTQYF. The CDR3 bases are TGTGCCAGTAGTATACTAGCGGGAGCGGCAGATACGCAGTATTTT.